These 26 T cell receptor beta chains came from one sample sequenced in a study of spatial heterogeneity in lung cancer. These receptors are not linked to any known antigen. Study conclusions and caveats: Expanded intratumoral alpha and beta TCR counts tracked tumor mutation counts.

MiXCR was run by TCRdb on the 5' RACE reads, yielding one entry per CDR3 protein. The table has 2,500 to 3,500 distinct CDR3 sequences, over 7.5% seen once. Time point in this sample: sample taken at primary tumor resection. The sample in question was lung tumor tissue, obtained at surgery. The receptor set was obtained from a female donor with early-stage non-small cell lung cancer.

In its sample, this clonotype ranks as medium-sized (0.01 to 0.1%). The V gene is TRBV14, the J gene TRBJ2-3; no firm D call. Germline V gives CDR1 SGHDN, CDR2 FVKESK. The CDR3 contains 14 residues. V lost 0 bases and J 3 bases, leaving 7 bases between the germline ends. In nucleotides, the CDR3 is TGTGCCAGCAGCCAAGATAGCCCAACAGATACGCAGTATTTT. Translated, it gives CASSQDSPTDTQYF.

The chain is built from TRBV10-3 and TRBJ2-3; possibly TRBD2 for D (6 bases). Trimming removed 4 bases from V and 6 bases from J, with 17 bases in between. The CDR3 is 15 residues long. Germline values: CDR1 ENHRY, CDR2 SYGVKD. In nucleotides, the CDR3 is TGTGCCATCAGTGCGGGGGACGACGTCGGGGATACGCAGTATTTT. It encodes CAISAGDDVGDTQYF.

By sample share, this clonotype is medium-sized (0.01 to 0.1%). The CDR3 spells CASSNPGLAPSSYNEQFF. CDR3 DNA: TGTGCCAGCAGCAACCCGGGACTAGCTCCCAGCTCCTACAATGAGCAGTTCTTC. The rearrangement joins TRBV13 to TRBJ2-1, with TRBD2 identical over 9 bases. Germline V gene data show CDR1 as PRHDT and CDR2 as FYEKMQ (reference sequence). CDR3 size: 18 residues. V gave up 5 bases and J gave up 0 bases; unmatched junction bases: 11. Full variable domain (rest looked up from reference TRBV13 and TRBJ2-1): AAGVIQSPRHLIKEKRETATLKCYPIPRHDTVYWYQQGPGQDPQFLISFYEKMQSDKGSIPDRFSAQQFSDYHSELNMSSLELGDSALYFCASSNPGLAPSSYNEQFFGPGTRLTVL.

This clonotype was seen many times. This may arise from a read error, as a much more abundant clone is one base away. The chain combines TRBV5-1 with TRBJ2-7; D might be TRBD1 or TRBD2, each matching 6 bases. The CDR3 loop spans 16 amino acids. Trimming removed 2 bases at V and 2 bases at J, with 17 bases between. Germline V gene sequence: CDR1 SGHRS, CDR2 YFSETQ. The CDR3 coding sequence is TGCGCCAGCAGCTTAACGGCTAGCGAGGGGGCCTACGAGCAGTACTTC. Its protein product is CASSLTASEGAYEQYF.

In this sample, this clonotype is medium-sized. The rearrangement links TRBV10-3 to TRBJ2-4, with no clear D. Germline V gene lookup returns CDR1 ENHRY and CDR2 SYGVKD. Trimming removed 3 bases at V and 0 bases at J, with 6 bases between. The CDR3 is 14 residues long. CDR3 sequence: CAISDNLAKNIQYF. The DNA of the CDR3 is TGTGCCATCAGTGATAATCTAGCCAAAAACATTCAGTACTTC.

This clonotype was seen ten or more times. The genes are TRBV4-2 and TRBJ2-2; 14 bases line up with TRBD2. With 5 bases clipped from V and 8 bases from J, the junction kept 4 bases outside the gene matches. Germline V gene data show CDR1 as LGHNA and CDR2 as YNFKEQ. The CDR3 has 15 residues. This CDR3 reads CASSRTSGGTGELFF. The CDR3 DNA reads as TGTGCCAGCAGCAGGACTAGCGGGGGGACGGGGGAGCTGTTTTTT.

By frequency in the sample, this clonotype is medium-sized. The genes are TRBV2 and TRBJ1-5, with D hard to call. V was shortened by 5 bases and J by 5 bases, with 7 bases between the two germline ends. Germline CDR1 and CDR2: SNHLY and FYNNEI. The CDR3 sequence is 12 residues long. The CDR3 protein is CASSRADQPQHF. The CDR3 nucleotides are TGTGCCAGCAGTAGAGCCGATCAGCCCCAGCATTTT.

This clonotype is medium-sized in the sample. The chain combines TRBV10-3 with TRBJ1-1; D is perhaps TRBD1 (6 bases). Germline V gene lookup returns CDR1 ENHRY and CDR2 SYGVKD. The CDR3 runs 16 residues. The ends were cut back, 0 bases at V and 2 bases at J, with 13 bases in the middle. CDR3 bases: TGTGCCATCAGTGAGTCGGAAAGACAGGCCAACACTGAAGCTTTCTTT. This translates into CAISESERQANTEAFF.

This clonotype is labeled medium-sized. CDR3 sequence (DNA): TGCGCCAGCAGCCCTCGAGAGGTCTCCTACGAGCAGTACTTC. The encoded protein is CASSPREVSYEQYF. The V gene is TRBV5-1, the J gene TRBJ2-7; D remains ambiguous. The CDR3 has 14 amino acids. Germline V lookup: CDR1 SGHRS, CDR2 YFSETQ. Trimming cost V 4 bases and J 0 bases, with 11 bases left between them.

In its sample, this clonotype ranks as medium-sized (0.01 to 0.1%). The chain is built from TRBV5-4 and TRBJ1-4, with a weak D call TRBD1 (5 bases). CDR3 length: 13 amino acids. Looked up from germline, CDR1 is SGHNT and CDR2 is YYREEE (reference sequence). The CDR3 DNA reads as TGTGCAACTCGAGAGGGGATAGGGGAAAAACTGTTTTTT. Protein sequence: CATREGIGEKLFF.

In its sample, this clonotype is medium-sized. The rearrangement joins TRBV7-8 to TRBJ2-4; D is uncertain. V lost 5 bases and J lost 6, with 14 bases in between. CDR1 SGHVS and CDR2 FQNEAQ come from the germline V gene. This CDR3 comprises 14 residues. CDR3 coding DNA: TGTGCCAGCAGCCCCACTACGACGGCAAACATTCAGTACTTC. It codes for CASSPTTTANIQYF.

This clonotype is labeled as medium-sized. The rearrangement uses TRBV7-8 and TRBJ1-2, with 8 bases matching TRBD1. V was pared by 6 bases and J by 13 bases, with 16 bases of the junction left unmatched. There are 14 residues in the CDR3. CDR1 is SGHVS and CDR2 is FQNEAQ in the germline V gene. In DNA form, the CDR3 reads TGTGCCAGCAGGAAAACCGGGACAGGCGCTATAGTCACCTTC. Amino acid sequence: CASRKTGTGAIVTF.

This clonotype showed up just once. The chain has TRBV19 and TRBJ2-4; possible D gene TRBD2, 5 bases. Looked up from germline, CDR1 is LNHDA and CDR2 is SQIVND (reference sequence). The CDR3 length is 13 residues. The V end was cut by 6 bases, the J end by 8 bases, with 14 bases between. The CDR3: CASSMRGSDIQYF. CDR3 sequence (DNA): TGTGCCAGTAGCATGAGAGGGTCGGACATTCAGTACTTC.

The chain's CDR3 is CASSRPQPSEQYF. The CDR3 nucleotides are TGTGCCAGCAGCCGCCCTCAGCCTTCCGAGCAGTACTTC. J is TRBJ2-7 and V is TRBV28; D ambiguous. The germline V gene has CDR1 MDHEN and CDR2 SYDVKM. V was cut by 6 bases and J by 6 bases, with 15 bases left in between. CDR3 length: 13 residues.

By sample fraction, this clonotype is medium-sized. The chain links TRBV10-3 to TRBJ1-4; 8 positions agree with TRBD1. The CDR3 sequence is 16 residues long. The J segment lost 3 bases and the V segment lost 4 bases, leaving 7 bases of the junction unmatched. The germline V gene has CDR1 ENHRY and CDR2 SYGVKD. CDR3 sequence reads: CAISVGTGQPNEKLFF. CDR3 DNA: TGTGCCATCAGTGTCGGGACAGGTCAACCTAATGAAAAACTGTTTTTT.

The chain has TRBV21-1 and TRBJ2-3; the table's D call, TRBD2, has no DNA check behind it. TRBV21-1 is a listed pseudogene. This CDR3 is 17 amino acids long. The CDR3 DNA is TGTGCCAGCAGCCGCCCAGAGGGCGCTCCCACCACAGATACGCAGTATTTT. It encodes CASSRPEGAPTTDTQYF.

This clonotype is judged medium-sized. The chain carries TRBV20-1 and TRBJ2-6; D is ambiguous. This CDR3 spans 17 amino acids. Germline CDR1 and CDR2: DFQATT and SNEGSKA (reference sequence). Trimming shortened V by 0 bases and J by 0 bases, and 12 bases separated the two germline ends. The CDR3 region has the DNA TGCAGTGCTAGAGATCTTGACGGTGGCTCTGGGGCCAACGTCCTGACTTTC. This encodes CSARDLDGGSGANVLTF.

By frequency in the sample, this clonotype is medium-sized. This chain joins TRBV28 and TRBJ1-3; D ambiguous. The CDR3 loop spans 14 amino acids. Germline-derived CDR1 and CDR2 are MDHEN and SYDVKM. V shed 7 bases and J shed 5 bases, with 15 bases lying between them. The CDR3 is CASNPVKRRNTIYF. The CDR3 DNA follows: TGTGCCAGCAACCCCGTAAAGAGGAGAAACACCATATATTTT.

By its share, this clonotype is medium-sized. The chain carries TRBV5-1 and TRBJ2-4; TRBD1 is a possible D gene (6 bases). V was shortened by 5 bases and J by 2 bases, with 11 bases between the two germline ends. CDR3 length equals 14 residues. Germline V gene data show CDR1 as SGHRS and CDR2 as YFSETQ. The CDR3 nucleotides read TGCGCCAGCAGGCTTGGGGGCACCAAAAACATTCAGTACTTC. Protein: CASRLGGTKNIQYF.

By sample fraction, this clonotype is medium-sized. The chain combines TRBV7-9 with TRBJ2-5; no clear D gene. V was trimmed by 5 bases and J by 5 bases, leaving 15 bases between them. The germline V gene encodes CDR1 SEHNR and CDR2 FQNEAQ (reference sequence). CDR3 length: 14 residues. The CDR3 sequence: CASSVSMVRETQYF. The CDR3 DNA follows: TGTGCCAGCAGCGTATCCATGGTCCGGGAGACCCAGTACTTC.

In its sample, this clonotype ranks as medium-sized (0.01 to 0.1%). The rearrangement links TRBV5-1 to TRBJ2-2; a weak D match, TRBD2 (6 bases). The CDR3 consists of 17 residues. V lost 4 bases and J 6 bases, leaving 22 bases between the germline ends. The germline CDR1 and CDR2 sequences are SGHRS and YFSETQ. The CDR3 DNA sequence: TGCGCCAGCAGCCTGATACAGGATCCTGGCGGGGCCGGGGAGCTGTTTTTT. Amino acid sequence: CASSLIQDPGGAGELFF.

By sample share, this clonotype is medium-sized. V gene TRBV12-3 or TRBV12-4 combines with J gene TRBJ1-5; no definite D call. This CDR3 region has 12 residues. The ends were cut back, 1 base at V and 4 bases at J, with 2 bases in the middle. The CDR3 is CASSLGNQPQHF. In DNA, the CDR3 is TGTGCCAGCAGTTTAGGGAATCAGCCCCAGCATTTT.

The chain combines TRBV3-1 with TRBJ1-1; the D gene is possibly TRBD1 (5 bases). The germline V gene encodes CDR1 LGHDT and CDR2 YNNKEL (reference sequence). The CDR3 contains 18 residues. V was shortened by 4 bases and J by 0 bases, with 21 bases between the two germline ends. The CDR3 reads CASSPLVGRSRMNTEAFF. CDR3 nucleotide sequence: TGTGCCAGCAGCCCCTTGGTGGGACGGAGTCGCATGAACACTGAAGCTTTCTTT.

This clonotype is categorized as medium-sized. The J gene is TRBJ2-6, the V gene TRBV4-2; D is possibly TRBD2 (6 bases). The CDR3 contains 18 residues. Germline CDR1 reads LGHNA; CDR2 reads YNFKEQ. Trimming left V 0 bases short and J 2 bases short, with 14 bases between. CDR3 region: CASSQDRAGRTGANVLTF. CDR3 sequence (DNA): TGTGCCAGCAGCCAAGATAGGGCGGGGAGGACTGGGGCCAACGTCCTGACTTTC.

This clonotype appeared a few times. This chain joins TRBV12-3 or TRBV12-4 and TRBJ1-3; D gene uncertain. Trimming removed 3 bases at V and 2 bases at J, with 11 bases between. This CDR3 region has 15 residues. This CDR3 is CASSFSLQPGNTIYF. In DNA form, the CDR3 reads TGTGCCAGCAGTTTTTCTTTACAGCCTGGAAACACCATATATTTT.

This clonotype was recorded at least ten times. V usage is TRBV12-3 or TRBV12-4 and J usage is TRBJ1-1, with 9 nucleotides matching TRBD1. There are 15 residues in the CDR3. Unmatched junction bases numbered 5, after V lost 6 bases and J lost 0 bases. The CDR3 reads CASSRDRVVNTEAFF. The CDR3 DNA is TGTGCCAGCAGCCGGGACAGGGTCGTGAACACTGAAGCTTTCTTT.